The rows below give T cell receptor beta chains drawn from one sample of a study of response to subunit inactivated influenza vaccine. TCRdb fed the RT-PCR reads into MiXCR, producing one record per CDR3 protein. The sample shows about 540,000 distinct CDR3 sequences, under 25% of them seen only once. Separately, the same data were catalogued under a study of T cells expressing NK-cell markers.

The sample in question was CD4+ T cells sorted from PBMCs, obtained 12 days after vaccination. The receptors here all came from a man over 45 who received an inactivated influenza vaccine. The CDR3 runs from the conserved cysteine through the conserved F or W. The order of the fields is J gene, clone size, D gene, V gene, CDR3 length, CDR3 DNA, CDR3 protein. A D gene is named only where the DNA matches it firmly. Rows give clone size only sometimes, using once, few, many, or a class for an expanded clone.

TRBJ2-1	many	NA	TRBV21-1	18	TGTGCCAGCAGCAAAAGGGGAGAGACTAGCGGGAAAATCGATGAGCAGTTCTTC	CASSKRGETSGKIDEQFF
TRBJ2-7	many	NA	TRBV20-1	15	TGCAGTGCTGCCCGAGGGGGGGCAGGCTCCTACGAGCAGTACTTC	CSAARGGAGSYEQYF
TRBJ1-3	NA	NA	TRBV28	14	TGTGCCAGCAGGGTGAGCGGAGGTTTGAACACCATATATTTT	CASRVSGGLNTIYF
TRBJ2-7	many	TRBD2	TRBV5-1	15	TGCGCCAGCAGCTTGGCCGGAGGGAGGGCCAGCGAGCAGTACTTC	CASSLAGGRASEQYF
TRBJ1-2	few	NA	TRBV5-8	15	TGTGCCAGCAGCCGACGAGGGAGGTACTCCCATGGCTACACCTTC	CASSRRGRYSHGYTF
TRBJ2-5	NA	TRBD2	TRBV7-9	16	TGTGCCAGCAGCCGCACTAGCGGGAGGGCCCAAGAGACCCAGTACTTC	CASSRTSGRAQETQYF
TRBJ1-5	NA	NA	TRBV20-1	15	TGCAGTGCTAGTTTGGCAGGGGCCCGTAATCAGCCCCAGCATTTT	CSASLAGARNQPQHF
TRBJ1-6	few	TRBD1	TRBV5-1	13	TGCGCCAGCAGCAAGGACAGGGAGTCACCCCTCCACTTT	CASSKDRESPLHF
TRBJ2-7	NA	NA	TRBV15	14	TGTGCCACCAGCAGAGTTCGGGGCCTCCACGAGCAGTACTTC	CATSRVRGLHEQYF
TRBJ2-3	NA	NA	TRBV6-6	13	TGTGCCAGCAGCAAAGTGGGGCCAGATACGCAGTATTTT	CASSKVGPDTQYF
TRBJ2-3	few	TRBD2	TRBV27	16	TGTGCCAGCAGTTTAAGGACGGGAGGGGGCACAGATACGCAGTATTTT	CASSLRTGGGTDTQYF
TRBJ2-3	few	NA	TRBV5-1	14	TGCGCCAGCAGCTTGGGACAGGGAGGGGATACGCAGTATTTT	CASSLGQGGDTQYF
TRBJ2-3	NA	NA	TRBV6-1	13	TGTGCCAGCAGTGAAGCGAGCACAGATACGCAGTATTTT	CASSEASTDTQYF
TRBJ1-1	NA	NA	TRBV7-9	14	TGTGCCAGCAGCATTGACAGGCGGGGCACTGAAGCTTTCTTT	CASSIDRRGTEAFF
TRBJ2-1	few	NA	TRBV28	12	TGTGCCAGCAGTTTCCATCGCGGGCCAGGGTTCTTC	CASSFHRGPGFF
TRBJ1-6	few	TRBD1	TRBV5-1	15	TGCGCCAGCAGCTCCGGGACAGGGCGGGATTCACCCCTCCACTTT	CASSSGTGRDSPLHF
TRBJ1-1	once	TRBD1	TRBV19	13	TGTGCCAGTAGTTCGGGACAGGGGGCAAGAGCTTTCTTT	CASSSGQGARAFF
TRBJ2-5	few	NA	TRBV28	13	TGTGCCAGCAGAGAGACGGGAGTAGAGACCCAGTACTTC	CASRETGVETQYF
TRBJ2-1	few	NA	TRBV7-2	15	TGTGCCAGCAGCTTCGAGACTAGCTCCTACAATGAGCAGTTCTTC	CASSFETSSYNEQFF
TRBJ2-7	NA	TRBD2	TRBV4-2	14	TGTGCCAGCAGCCAAGATGGACTAGCCGGAGAGCAGTACTTC	CASSQDGLAGEQYF
TRBJ2-1	NA	NA	TRBV15	16	TGTGCCACCAGCAGAAATAAGGCACAGGGTTACAATGAGCAGTTCTTC	CATSRNKAQGYNEQFF
TRBJ1-1	NA	NA	TRBV7-9	13	TGTGCCAGCAGCGTCGACCCGTACACTGAAGCTTTCTTT	CASSVDPYTEAFF
TRBJ1-1	few	NA	TRBV2	13	TGTGCCAGCAGACAAATCGTTGACACTGAAGCTTTCTTT	CASRQIVDTEAFF
TRBJ2-3	NA	TRBD1	TRBV27	15	TGTGCCAGCAGTTTATGGGACAGGGAATCCTATACGCAGTATTTT	CASSLWDRESYTQYF
TRBJ2-1	few	TRBD2	TRBV7-6	17	TGTGCCAGCAGCTTATTCAGCGGGAGAGGTGGTTACAATGAGCAGTTCTTC	CASSLFSGRGGYNEQFF
TRBJ2-2	NA	NA	TRBV7-2	16	TGTGCCAGCAGCTGGCGACAAGGGTACTCTGCCGGGGAGCTGTTTTTT	CASSWRQGYSAGELFF